The next 8 T cell receptor beta chains were all read from a single sample in a study of OX40 agonist ivuxolimab in advanced cancers. Some clones are missing from TCRdb's copy, which holds only in-frame ones; the method was immunoSEQ multiplex PCR. The table records 30,000 to 40,000 clones, about 88% of them present only once. The material sequenced was CD4+ or CD8+ T cells sorted from blood, taken in a trial of the OX40 agonist ivuxolimab. These receptors came from an adult with an advanced solid tumor such as melanoma, head and neck, liver or kidney cancer.

The CDR3 nucleotides read TGTGCCAGCAGCGTAGCTAGCGAGGCCTATGGCTACACCTTC. It encodes CASSVASEAYGYTF. The chain recombines TRBV9 with TRBJ1-2; D remains unclear. Germline CDR1 and CDR2: SGDLS and YYNGEE. Trimming took 0 bases from V and 4 from J, leaving 10 bases between them. This CDR3 spans 14 amino acids.

The V call is TRBV5-1, the J call TRBJ2-1, with 13 nucleotides matching TRBD2. J lost 8 bases, V lost 4 bases, and 6 bases had no gene match. CDR1 is SGHRS and CDR2 is YFSETQ in the germline V gene. This CDR3 comprises 15 residues. In nucleotides, the CDR3 is TGCGCCAGCAGCCCCACTAGCGGGGGGGCCTATGAGCAGTTCTTC. Its translation is CASSPTSGGAYEQFF.

The rearrangement links TRBV5-4 to TRBJ1-2; D is possibly TRBD1 (5 bases). Per the germline V gene, CDR1 is SGHNT and CDR2 is YYREEE (reference sequence). Trimming cost V 4 bases and J 5 bases, with 15 bases left between them. The CDR3 is made up of 14 amino acids. In DNA form, the CDR3 reads TGTGCCAGCAGCGACGGGGGGTCACATTATGGCTACACCTTC. Encoded protein: CASSDGGSHYGYTF.

The count of this clone is one. V gene TRBV5-6 combines with J gene TRBJ2-5; TRBD2 matches at 9 bases. Germline trimming cut 2 bases from V and 2 bases from J; bases unmatched to any gene: 7. This CDR3 has 16 residues. The germline CDR1 and CDR2 sequences are SGHDT and YYEEEE. The CDR3 nucleotides read TGTGCCAGCAGCTTAGCCGAAGCGGGGGGACAAGAGACCCAGTACTTC. Its protein is CASSLAEAGGQETQYF.

The genes are TRBV5-1 and TRBJ1-1; 9 bases match TRBD1. The length of the CDR3 is 15 residues. J was trimmed by 1 base and V by 5 bases; bases with no gene match: 6. Germline CDR1 is SGHRS and CDR2 is YFSETQ. CDR3 coding DNA: TGCGCCAGCAGAAGTCTGACAGGGGGGAACACTGAAGCTTTCTTT. Residues: CASRSLTGGNTEAFF.

This chain links TRBV11-2 with TRBJ2-7; D remains ambiguous. The CDR3 length is 12 residues. Per germline, CDR1 SGHAT and CDR2 FQNNGV. Trimming cost V 3 bases and J 0 bases, with 3 bases left between them. CDR3: CASSLGSYEQYF. CDR3 DNA sequence: TGTGCCAGCAGCTTGGGCTCCTACGAGCAGTACTTC. The variable domain in full, with the rest retrieved from reference TRBV11-2 and TRBJ2-7, is EAGVAQSPRYKIIEKRQSVAFWCNPISGHATLYWYQQILGQGPKLLIQFQNNGVVDDSQLPKDRFSAERLKGVDSTLKIQPAKLEDSAVYLCASSLGSYEQYFGPGTRLTVT.

The chain joins TRBV6-1 to TRBJ2-3; maybe TRBD2 (7 bases). Trimming removed 4 bases from V and 1 base from J, with 15 bases in between. The germline gives CDR1 MNHNS, CDR2 SASEGT. CDR3 length: 16 residues. For the CDR3, the DNA is TGTGCCAGCAGTGCCCGTGGGGGGGGCGGCACAGATACGCAGTATTTT. Its protein product is CASSARGGGGTDTQYF.

V and J are TRBV2 and TRBJ1-4; D is perhaps TRBD1 (5 bases). The CDR3 runs to 11 residues. V gave up 3 bases and J gave up 10 bases, with 6 bases separating them. Germline loops: CDR1 SNHLY, CDR2 FYNNEI. The CDR3 loop is CASSDTGKLFF. In nucleotides, the CDR3 is TGTGCCAGCAGTGATACAGGAAAACTGTTTTTT.